These 10 T cell receptor beta chains were all obtained from the same sample, sequenced in a study of T cells in Graves' hyperthyroidism and ophthalmopathy. Amplification yielded TCR beta CDR3 regions, with RNA transcripts as the source. The study used the HTBI primer set for a first-round RT-PCR of the TCR CDR3. From the multiplex PCR reads, TCRdb called clonotypes with MiXCR, one entry per CDR3 protein. The repertoire has hundreds of thousands of distinct CDR3 sequences, around 40% of them found once; the top ten carry less than 35%. Sequenced input: blood. The origin of the receptors is a woman aged 40 to 49 with Graves' hyperthyroidism.

Only a few counts were recorded for this clonotype. The rearrangement joins TRBV7-2 to TRBJ1-5, with 9 bases that match TRBD1. The trim removed 7 bases at V and 6 bases at J, leaving 10 bases unmatched. Per the germline V gene, CDR1 is SGHTA and CDR2 is FQGNSA. There are 15 residues in the CDR3. CDR3 in amino acids: CASTSGTGPGQPQHF. The CDR3 DNA reads TGTGCCAGCACCTCCGGGACAGGGCCTGGTCAGCCCCAGCATTTT.

This clonotype occurred many times. This rearrangement joins TRBV14 to TRBJ1-1; D is ambiguous. The ends were cut back, 1 base at V and 4 bases at J, with 7 bases in the middle. The germline V gene encodes CDR1 SGHDN and CDR2 FVKESK. This CDR3 comprises 13 residues. Written as DNA, the CDR3 is TGTGCCAGCAGCCAAGTACGGAGCACTGAAGCTTTCTTT. It translates to CASSQVRSTEAFF.

This clonotype was observed once. Possible read error: a much larger clone is one base away. The chain has TRBV7-2 and TRBJ2-7; D is unclear. The germline CDR1 and CDR2 sequences are SGHTA and FQGNSA. The length of the CDR3 is 13 residues. The chain's CDR3 is CASRLGAAFEQCF. In DNA form, the CDR3 reads TGTGCCAGCCGGTTGGGCGCGGCTTTCGAGCAGTGCTTC.

V is TRBV29-1 and J is TRBJ1-3, with D possibly TRBD1 on 5 matching bases. V lost 7 bases and J 4 bases, leaving 11 bases between the germline ends. Germline CDR1 SQVTM, CDR2 ANQGSEA. CDR3 length: 12 residues. The CDR3 sequence: CSAKDTGNTIYF. The CDR3 nucleotides are TGCAGCGCCAAGGACACCGGAAACACCATATATTTT.

The chain couples TRBV29-1 to TRBJ2-1; 10 positions agree with TRBD2. CDR3 size: 12 residues. V gave up 3 bases and J gave up 9 bases; unmatched junction bases: 2. Germline V gene lookup returns CDR1 SQVTM and CDR2 ANQGSEA. The CDR3 sequence is CSVEERGGEQFF. The CDR3 region has the DNA TGCAGCGTTGAGGAGCGGGGGGGTGAGCAGTTCTTC.

V usage is TRBV7-2 and J usage is TRBJ1-1; unclear D gene. The CDR3 has 14 amino acids. V lost 1 base, J lost 3 bases, and 9 bases lay in between. CDR1 is SGHTA, CDR2 FQGNSA, per germline. CDR3 amino acids: CASSLVPLDTEAFF. The CDR3 nucleotides are TGTGCCAGCAGCTTAGTCCCCCTAGACACTGAAGCTTTCTTT.

To note about this clonotype: This may come from a read error, since a much larger clone is one base off. The V and J genes are TRBV24-1 and TRBJ1-4; no clear D gene. Looked up from germline, CDR1 is KGHDR and CDR2 is SFDVKD. The CDR3 contains 15 residues. The CDR3: CVTSDLRMPNEKLFF. The CDR3 DNA follows: TGTGTCACCAGTGATTTGAGGATGCCCAATGAAAAACTGTTTTTT.

The J gene is TRBJ1-6, the V gene TRBV7-9; 11 nucleotides line up with TRBD1. Germline CDR1 reads SEHNR; CDR2 reads FQNEAQ (reference sequence). The CDR3 has 17 residues. With 11 bases clipped from V and 8 bases from J, the junction kept 17 bases outside the gene matches. The CDR3, as DNA: TGTGCCTCATCCGGGACAGGGGGTGGTCAGAAGCATTCACCCCTCCACTTT. Translating gives CASSGTGGGQKHSPLHF.

This clonotype was picked up many times. The genes are TRBV5-6 and TRBJ1-5, with TRBD1 identical over 9 bases. The CDR3 loop spans 15 amino acids. Germline loops: CDR1 SGHDT, CDR2 YYEEEE. V gave up 1 base and J gave up 7 bases; unmatched junction bases: 6. As DNA, the CDR3 is TGTGCCAGCAGCTTGACGGGACAGGGTGTCCAGCCCCAGCATTTT. As protein: CASSLTGQGVQPQHF.

Remarks on this clonotype: At one end, the junction sequence differs from germline, possibly due to a read error. The rearrangement links TRBV12-3 or TRBV12-4 to TRBJ2-7; D may be TRBD1 or TRBD2 (6 bases each). The CDR3 sequence is 15 residues long. Here the CDR3 DNA reads TGTGCCAGCAGCCAAGGGATGGGGGGCTCCTACGGGCAGTACTTC. Translated: CASSQGMGGSYGQYF.